This T cell receptor beta chain was sequenced for a study of T cell responses to AZD1222 COVID-19 vaccine. Overall study results and limits: Two doses of AZD1222 preceded a rise in Spike-specific TCR breadth and depth.

The repertoire was sequenced with immunoSEQ multiplex PCR; TCRdb's copy has only in-frame clones and lacks some. The profile shows approximately 110,000 clones, nearly 90% of them singletons. In the case of this clone: What it binds is not known.

Germline CDR1 reads LGHDT; CDR2 reads YNNKEL (reference sequence). The CDR3 is made up of 14 amino acids. V lost 4 bases, J lost 4 bases, and 6 bases stayed unmatched. The sample was peripheral blood, taken 28 days after the second AZD1222 dose. J is TRBJ1-2 and V is TRBV3-1 (or the pseudogene TRBV3-2); 7 bases align to TRBD1. The clonotype was recovered from an adult who received the AZD1222 COVID-19 vaccine. CDR3: CASSLGQELYGYTF. The DNA for the CDR3 is TGTGCCAGCAGCCTAGGACAGGAGCTCTATGGCTACACCTTC.